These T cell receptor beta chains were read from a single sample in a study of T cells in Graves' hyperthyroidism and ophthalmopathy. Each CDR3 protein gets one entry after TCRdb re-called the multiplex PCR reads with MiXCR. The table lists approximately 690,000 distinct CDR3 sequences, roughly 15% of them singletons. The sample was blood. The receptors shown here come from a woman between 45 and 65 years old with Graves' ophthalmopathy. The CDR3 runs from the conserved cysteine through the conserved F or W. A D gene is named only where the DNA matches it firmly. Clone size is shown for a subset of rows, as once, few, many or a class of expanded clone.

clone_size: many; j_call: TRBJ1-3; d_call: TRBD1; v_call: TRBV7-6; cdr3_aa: CASSARDRRNTIYF; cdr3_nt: TGTGCCAGCAGCGCTAGGGACAGAAGGAACACCATATATTTT
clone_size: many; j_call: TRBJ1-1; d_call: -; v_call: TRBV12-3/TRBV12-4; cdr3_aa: CASTQTENTEAFF; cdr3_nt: TGTGCCAGCACTCAAACAGAGAACACTGAAGCTTTCTTT
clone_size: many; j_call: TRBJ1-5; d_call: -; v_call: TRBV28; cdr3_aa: CASSSGADNQPQHF; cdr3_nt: TGTGCCAGCAGTTCAGGGGCCGATAATCAGCCCCAGCATTTT
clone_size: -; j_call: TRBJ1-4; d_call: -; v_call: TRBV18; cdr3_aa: CASSPSLTGSERKLFF; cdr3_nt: TGTGCCAGCTCACCAAGCTTGACAGGCAGCGAAAGAAAACTGTTTTTT
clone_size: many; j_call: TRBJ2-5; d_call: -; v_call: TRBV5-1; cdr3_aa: CASSATGPKETQYF; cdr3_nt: TGCGCCAGCAGCGCGACAGGACCGAAAGAGACCCAGTACTTC
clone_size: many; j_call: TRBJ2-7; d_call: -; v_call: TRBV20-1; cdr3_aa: CSARVTYEQYF; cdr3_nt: TGCAGTGCTAGAGTAACCTACGAGCAGTACTTC
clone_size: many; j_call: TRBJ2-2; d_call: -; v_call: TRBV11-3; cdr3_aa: CASSLPDLTGELFF; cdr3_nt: TGTGCCAGCAGCTTACCCGACTTAACCGGGGAGCTGTTTTTT
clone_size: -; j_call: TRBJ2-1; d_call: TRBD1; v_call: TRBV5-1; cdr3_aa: CASSSSGQGQFF; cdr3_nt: TGCGCCAGCAGCTCCTCGGGACAGGGGCAGTTCTTC
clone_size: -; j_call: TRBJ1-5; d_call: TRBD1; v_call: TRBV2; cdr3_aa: CASGQGVGQQLSNNQPQHF; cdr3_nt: TGTGCCAGCGGGCAAGGAGTGGGACAGCAGCTTAGTAACAATCAGCCCCAGCATTTT
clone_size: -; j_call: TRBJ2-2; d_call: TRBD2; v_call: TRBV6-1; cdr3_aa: CASSFSSGSNTGELFF; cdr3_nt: TGTGCCAGCAGTTTTTCTAGCGGGAGTAACACCGGGGAGCTGTTTTTT
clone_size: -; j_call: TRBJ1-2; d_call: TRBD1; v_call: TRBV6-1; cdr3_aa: CASSDTTGQGGGYTF; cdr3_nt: TGTGCCAGCAGTGATACCACGGGACAGGGAGGCGGCTACACCTTC
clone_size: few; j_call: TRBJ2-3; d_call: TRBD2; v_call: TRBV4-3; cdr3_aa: CASSQGVGLASTDTQYF; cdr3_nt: TGCGCCAGCAGCCAAGGGGTCGGACTAGCGAGCACAGATACGCAGTATTTT
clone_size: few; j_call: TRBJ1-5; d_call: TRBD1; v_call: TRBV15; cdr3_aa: CATSREQGEWGNQPQHF; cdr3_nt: TGTGCCACCAGCAGAGAACAGGGGGAGTGGGGTAATCAGCCCCAGCATTTT
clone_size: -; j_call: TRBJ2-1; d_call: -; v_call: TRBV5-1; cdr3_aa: CASSLGDSPRVNEQFF; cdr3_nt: TGCGCCAGCAGCTTGGGCGACAGCCCTCGGGTCAATGAGCAGTTCTTC
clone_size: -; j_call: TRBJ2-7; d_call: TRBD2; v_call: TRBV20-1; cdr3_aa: CSASPAGGSSYEQYF; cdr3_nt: TGCAGTGCCTCCCCCGCGGGGGGCAGCTCCTACGAGCAGTACTTC
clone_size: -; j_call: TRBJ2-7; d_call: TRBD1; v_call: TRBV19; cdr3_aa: CASQNRGRGYEQYF; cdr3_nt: TGTGCCAGTCAAAACAGGGGTAGGGGCTACGAGCAGTACTTC
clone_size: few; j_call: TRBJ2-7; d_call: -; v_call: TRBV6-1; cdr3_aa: CASSGPGLYEQYF; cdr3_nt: TGTGCCAGCAGCGGACCGGGCCTCTACGAGCAGTACTTC
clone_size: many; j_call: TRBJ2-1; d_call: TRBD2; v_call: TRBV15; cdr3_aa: CATSKRTSGHYNEQFF; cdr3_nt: TGTGCCACCAGCAAAAGGACTAGCGGCCACTACAATGAGCAGTTCTTC
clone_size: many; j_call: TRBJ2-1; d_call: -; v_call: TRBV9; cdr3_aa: CASSVGGTGSYNEQFF; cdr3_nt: TGTGCCAGCAGCGTAGGGGGGACTGGCTCCTACAATGAGCAGTTCTTC
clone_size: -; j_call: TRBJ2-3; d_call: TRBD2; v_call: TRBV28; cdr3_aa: CASSPPGLAEVPDTQYF; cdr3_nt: TGTGCCAGCAGTCCGCCGGGACTAGCGGAGGTCCCAGATACGCAGTATTTT